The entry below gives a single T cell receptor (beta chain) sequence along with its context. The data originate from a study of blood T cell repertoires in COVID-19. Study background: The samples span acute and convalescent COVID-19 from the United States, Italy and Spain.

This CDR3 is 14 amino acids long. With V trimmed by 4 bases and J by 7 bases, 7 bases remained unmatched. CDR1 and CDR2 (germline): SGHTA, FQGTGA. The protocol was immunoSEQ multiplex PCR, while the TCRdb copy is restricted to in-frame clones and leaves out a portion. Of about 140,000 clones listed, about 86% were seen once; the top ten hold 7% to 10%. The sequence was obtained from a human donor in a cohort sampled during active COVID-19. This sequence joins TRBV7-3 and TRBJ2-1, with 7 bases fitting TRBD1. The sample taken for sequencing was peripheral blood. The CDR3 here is CASSSPGQLNEQFF. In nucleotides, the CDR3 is TGTGCCAGCAGCTCACCGGGACAGCTTAATGAGCAGTTCTTC.